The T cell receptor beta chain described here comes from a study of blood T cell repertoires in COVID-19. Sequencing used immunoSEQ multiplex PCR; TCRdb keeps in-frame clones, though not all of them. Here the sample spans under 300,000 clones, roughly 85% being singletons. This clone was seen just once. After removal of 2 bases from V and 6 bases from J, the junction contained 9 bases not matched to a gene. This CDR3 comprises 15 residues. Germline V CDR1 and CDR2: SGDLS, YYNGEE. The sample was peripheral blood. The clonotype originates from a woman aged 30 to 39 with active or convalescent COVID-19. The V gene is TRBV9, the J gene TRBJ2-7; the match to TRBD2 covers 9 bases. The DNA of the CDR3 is TGTGCCAGCAGCGTGTTAGCGGGGGACCAGGGCGAGCAGTACTTC. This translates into CASSVLAGDQGEQYF.